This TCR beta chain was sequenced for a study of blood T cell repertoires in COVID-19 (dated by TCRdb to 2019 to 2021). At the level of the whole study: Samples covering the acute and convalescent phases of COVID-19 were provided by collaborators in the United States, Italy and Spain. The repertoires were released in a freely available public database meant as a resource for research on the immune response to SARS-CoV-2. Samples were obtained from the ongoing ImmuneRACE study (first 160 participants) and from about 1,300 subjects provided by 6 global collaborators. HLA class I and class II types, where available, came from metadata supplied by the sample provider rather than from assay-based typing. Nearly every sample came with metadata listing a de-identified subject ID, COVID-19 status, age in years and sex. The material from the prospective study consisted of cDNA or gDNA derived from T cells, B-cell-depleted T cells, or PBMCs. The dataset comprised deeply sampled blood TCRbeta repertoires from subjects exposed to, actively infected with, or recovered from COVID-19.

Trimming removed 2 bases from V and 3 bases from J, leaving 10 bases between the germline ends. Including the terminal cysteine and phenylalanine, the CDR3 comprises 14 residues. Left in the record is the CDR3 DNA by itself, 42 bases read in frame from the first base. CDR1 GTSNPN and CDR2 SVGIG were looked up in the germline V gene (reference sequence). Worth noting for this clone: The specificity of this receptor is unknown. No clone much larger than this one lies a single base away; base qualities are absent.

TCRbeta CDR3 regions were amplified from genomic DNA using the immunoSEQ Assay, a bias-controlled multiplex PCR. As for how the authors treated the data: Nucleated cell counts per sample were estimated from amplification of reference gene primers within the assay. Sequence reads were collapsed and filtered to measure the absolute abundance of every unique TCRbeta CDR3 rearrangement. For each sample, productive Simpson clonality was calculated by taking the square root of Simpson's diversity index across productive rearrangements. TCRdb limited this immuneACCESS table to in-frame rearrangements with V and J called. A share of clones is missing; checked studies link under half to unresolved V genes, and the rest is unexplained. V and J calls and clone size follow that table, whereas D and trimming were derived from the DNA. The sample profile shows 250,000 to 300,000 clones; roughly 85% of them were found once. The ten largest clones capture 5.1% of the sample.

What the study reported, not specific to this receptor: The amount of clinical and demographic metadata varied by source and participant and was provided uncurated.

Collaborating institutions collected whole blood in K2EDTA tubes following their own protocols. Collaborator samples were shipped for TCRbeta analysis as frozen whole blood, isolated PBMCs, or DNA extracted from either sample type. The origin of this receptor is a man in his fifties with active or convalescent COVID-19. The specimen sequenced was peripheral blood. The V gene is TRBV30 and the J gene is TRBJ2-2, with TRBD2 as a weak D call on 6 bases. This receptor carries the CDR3 CAWSTGADTGELFF. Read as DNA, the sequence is TGTGCCTGGAGTACGGGAGCGGACACCGGGGAGCTGTTTTTT.